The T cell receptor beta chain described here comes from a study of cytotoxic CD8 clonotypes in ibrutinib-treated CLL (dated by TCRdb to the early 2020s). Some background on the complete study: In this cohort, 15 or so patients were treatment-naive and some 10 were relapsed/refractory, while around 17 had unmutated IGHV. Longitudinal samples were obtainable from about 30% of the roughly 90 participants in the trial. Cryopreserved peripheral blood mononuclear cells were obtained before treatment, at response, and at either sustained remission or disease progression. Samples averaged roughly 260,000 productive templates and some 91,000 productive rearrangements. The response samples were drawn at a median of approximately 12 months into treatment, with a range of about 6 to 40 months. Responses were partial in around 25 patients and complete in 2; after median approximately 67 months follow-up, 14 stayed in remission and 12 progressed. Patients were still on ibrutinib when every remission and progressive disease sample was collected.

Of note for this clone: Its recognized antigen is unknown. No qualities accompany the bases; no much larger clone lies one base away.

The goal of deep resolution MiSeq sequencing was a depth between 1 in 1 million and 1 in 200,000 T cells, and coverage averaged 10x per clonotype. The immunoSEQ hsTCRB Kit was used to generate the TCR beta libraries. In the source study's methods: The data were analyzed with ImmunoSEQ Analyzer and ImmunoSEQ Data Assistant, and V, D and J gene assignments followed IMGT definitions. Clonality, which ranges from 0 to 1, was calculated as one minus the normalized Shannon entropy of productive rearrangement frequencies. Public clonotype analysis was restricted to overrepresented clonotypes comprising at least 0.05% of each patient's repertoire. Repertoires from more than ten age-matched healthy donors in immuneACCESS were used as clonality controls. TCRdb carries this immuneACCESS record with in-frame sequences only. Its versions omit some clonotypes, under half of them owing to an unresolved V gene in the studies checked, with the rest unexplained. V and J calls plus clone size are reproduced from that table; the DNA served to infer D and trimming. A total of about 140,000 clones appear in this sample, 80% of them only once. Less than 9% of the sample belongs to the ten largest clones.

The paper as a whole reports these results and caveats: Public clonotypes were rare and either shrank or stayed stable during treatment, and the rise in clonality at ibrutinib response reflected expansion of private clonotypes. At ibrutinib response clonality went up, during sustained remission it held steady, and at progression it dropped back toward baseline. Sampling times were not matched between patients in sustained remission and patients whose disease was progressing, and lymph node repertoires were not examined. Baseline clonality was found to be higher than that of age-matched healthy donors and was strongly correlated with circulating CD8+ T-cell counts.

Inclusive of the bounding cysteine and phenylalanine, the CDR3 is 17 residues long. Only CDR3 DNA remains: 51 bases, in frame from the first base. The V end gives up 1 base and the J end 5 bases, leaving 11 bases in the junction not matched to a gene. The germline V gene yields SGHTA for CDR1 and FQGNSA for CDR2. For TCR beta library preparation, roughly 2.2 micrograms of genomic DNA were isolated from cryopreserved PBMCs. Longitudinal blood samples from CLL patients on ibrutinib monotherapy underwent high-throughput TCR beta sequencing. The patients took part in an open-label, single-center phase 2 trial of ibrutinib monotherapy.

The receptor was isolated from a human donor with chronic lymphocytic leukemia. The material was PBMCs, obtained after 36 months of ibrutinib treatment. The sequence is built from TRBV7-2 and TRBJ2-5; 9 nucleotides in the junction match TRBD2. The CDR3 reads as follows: CASSLEVWRGGRETQYF. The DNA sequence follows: TGTGCCAGCAGCTTAGAGGTCTGGCGGGGGGGCCGGGAGACCCAGTACTTC.